This entry lists 16 T cell receptor beta chains sequenced from one sample in a study of T-cell reconstitution after alpha-beta-depleted transplantation in children. TCRbeta library construction was performed incorporating unique molecular identifiers. TCRdb fed the PCR reads into MiXCR, producing one record per CDR3 protein. Here the sample spans under 85,000 distinct CDR3 sequences, roughly 18% being singletons. The material was PBMCs, mostly from graft donor cells, obtained 360 days after TCRalphabeta/CD19-depleted stem cell transplant. Receptor source: a male patient aged 2 to 9 who had a stem cell transplant for acute lymphoblastic leukemia, so the T cells may come from the graft donor.

The chain recombines TRBV12-3 or TRBV12-4 with TRBJ2-1, with 7 bases matching TRBD2. This CDR3 has 16 amino acids. V was pared by 3 bases and J by 3 bases, with 8 bases of the junction left unmatched. The DNA for the CDR3 is TGTGCCAGCAGTTTTAAAGGACTAGGAGTCTACAATGAGCAGTTCTTC. This sequence encodes CASSFKGLGVYNEQFF.

The chain employs TRBV11-3 and TRBJ2-7; TRBD2 agrees at 7 bases. CDR3 length: 16 amino acids. V gave up 1 base and J gave up 5 bases; unmatched junction bases: 11. Per the germline V gene, CDR1 is SGHNT and CDR2 is YENEEA. The CDR3 here is CASSLGLGGTLDEQYF. The CDR3 DNA reads TGTGCCAGCAGCTTAGGCCTCGGGGGGACCCTGGACGAGCAGTACTTC.

This rearrangement joins TRBV12-3 or TRBV12-4 to TRBJ2-7; D unclear. The CDR3 has 13 residues. V was cut by 4 bases and J by 6 bases, with 13 bases left in between. CDR3: CASSSPPRPEQYF. The CDR3 nucleotides are TGTGCCAGCAGTTCCCCCCCGAGGCCCGAGCAGTACTTC.

There are a few counts of this clonotype. V usage is TRBV11-3 and J usage is TRBJ1-4, with D uncertain. The CDR3 totals 12 residues. Trimming shortened V by 5 bases and J by 7 bases, and 8 bases separated the two germline ends. Germline assignment: CDR1 SGHNT and CDR2 YENEEA. CDR3 sequence (DNA): TGTGCCAGCAGCCCTGCTGGTGAAAAACTGTTTTTT. It specifies CASSPAGEKLFF. Full variable domain (rest looked up from reference TRBV11-3 and TRBJ1-4): EAGVVQSPRYKIIEKKQPVAFWCNPISGHNTLYWYLQNLGQGPELLIRYENEEAVDDSQLPKDRFSAERLKGVDSTLKIQPAELGDSAVYLCASSPAGEKLFFGSGTQLSVL.

At least ten counts were recorded for this clonotype. This rearrangement joins TRBV7-8 to TRBJ1-1; no clear D gene. CDR3 length: 13 amino acids. With 8 bases removed from V and 1 base from J, the gap between germline ends came to 11 bases. The V gene's germline CDR1 is SGHVS and CDR2 FQNEAQ. The CDR3 sequence is CASGGARNTEAFF. CDR3 in DNA: TGTGCCAGCGGTGGTGCTCGGAACACTGAAGCTTTCTTT. Full variable domain (rest looked up from reference TRBV7-8 and TRBJ1-1): GAGVSQSPRYKVAKRGQDVALRCDPISGHVSLFWYQQALGQGPEFLTYFQNEAQLDKSGLPSDRFFAERPEGSVSTLKIQRTQQEDSAVYLCASGGARNTEAFFGQGTRLTVV.

This clonotype came up many times. This chain joins TRBV28 and TRBJ1-1; D is unresolved. This CDR3 is built from 13 residues. V gave up 6 bases and J gave up 1 base, with 9 bases separating them. Germline V gene lookup returns CDR1 MDHEN and CDR2 SYDVKM. CDR3: CASRGSWNTEAFF. CDR3 nucleotide sequence: TGTGCCAGCAGGGGGAGCTGGAACACTGAAGCTTTCTTT. Full variable domain (remainder filled in from reference TRBV28 and TRBJ1-1): DVKVTQSSRYLVKRTGEKVFLECVQDMDHENMFWYRQDPGLGLRLIYFSYDVKMKEKGDIPEGYSVSREKKERFSLILESASTNQTSMYLCASRGSWNTEAFFGQGTRLTVV.

This clonotype was detected a few times. The chain carries TRBV29-1 and TRBJ2-6; D is uncertain. This CDR3 spans 14 amino acids. Germline CDR1 reads SQVTM; CDR2 reads ANQGSEA. Trimming took off 4 bases at V and 0 bases at J, with 7 bases between the two ends. CDR3 DNA: TGCAGCGTTGGCCCCAGCTCTGGGGCCAACGTCCTGACTTTC. This sequence encodes CSVGPSSGANVLTF.

The chain has TRBV29-1 and TRBJ2-5; D might be TRBD2 (7 bases). Trimming left V 6 bases short and J 5 bases short, with 13 bases between. The CDR3 has 12 residues. In germline, CDR1 is SQVTM, CDR2 ANQGSEA. The CDR3 coding sequence is TGCAGCGTCGGGGGGCTTGCTGAGACCCAGTACTTC. Its translation: CSVGGLAETQYF.

A word on this clonotype: One end of the junction is discordant with germline, which a read error may explain. The V gene is TRBV5-1, the J gene TRBJ2-6, with D perhaps being TRBD1 or TRBD2 (6 bases each). Germline CDR1 SGHRS, CDR2 YFSETQ. The CDR3 covers 16 residues. CDR3 coding DNA: TGCGCCAGCAGCTTGGATACAGGGACGGGGGCCAACGGCCTGACTTTC. The encoded protein is CASSLDTGTGANGLTF.

This clonotype was recorded a few times. The chain uses TRBV5-1 and TRBJ1-6; no reliable D call. The length of the CDR3 is 16 residues. The germline V and J ends were trimmed by 0 bases and 0 bases, with 7 bases remaining between them. The germline V gene has CDR1 SGHRS and CDR2 YFSETQ. CDR3 amino acids: CASSLAGSSYNSPLHF. In DNA form, the CDR3 reads TGCGCCAGCAGCTTGGCGGGGAGCTCCTATAATTCACCCCTCCACTTT.

The V call is TRBV4-1, the J call TRBJ2-7; D assignment may be TRBD1 or TRBD2 (7 bases each). Germline CDR1 reads MGHRA; CDR2 reads YSYEKL. V lost 4 bases, J lost 0 bases, and 13 bases lay in between. CDR3 length equals 15 residues. In nucleotides, the CDR3 is TGCGCCAGCAGCCCAGGGGGGGGCCGCTCCTACGAGCAGTACTTC. As protein: CASSPGGGRSYEQYF.

This clonotype has just a few counts. The chain couples TRBV6-5 to TRBJ2-1, with 10 bases lining up with TRBD2. This CDR3 has 15 amino acids. Germline V lookup: CDR1 MNHEY, CDR2 SVGAGI. V lost 2 bases, J lost 8 bases, and 6 bases stayed unmatched. CDR3 in amino acids: CASSYRSGRGDEQFF. The CDR3 nucleotides read TGTGCCAGCAGTTACAGGAGCGGGAGGGGGGATGAGCAGTTCTTC.

This clonotype was observed many times. The genes are TRBV12-3 or TRBV12-4 and TRBJ2-1; 8 nucleotides match TRBD2. CDR3 size: 14 residues. With 2 bases clipped from V and 4 bases from J, the junction kept 1 base outside the gene matches. CDR3 in DNA: TGTGCCAGCAGTTTAAGCGGGAGTTACAATGAGCAGTTCTTC. This codes for CASSLSGSYNEQFF.

This clonotype appeared a few times. The chain couples TRBV6-5 to TRBJ1-3; the match to TRBD1 covers 9 bases. This CDR3 has 17 amino acids. The V segment lost 4 bases and the J segment 0 bases; nucleotides outside the gene matches: 7. Germline lookup yields CDR1 MNHEY and CDR2 SVGAGI. The chain's CDR3 is CASSSKQGAYSGNTIYF. As DNA, the CDR3 is TGTGCCAGCAGTTCGAAACAGGGGGCTTACTCTGGAAACACCATATATTTT.

This clonotype was recorded many times. The V call is TRBV25-1, the J call TRBJ1-4, with 7 bases that match TRBD1. Germline CDR1 is MGHDK and CDR2 is SYGVNS. V shed 5 bases and J 3 bases; nucleotides not matched to a gene: 12. The CDR3 loop spans 17 amino acids. CDR3 sequence reads: CASSPRTGLAPNEKLFF. The CDR3 DNA is TGTGCCAGCAGTCCTCGGACAGGACTGGCTCCTAATGAAAAACTGTTTTTT.

This clonotype has more than one count but fewer than ten. The chain carries TRBV29-1 and TRBJ1-1; the match to TRBD1 covers 9 bases. J was trimmed by 0 bases and V by 5 bases; bases with no gene match: 7. The CDR3 totals 15 residues. Per the germline V gene, CDR1 is SQVTM and CDR2 is ANQGSEA. CDR3 in amino acids: CSVKSRDRVNTEAFF. The CDR3 DNA reads TGCAGCGTTAAAAGCCGGGACAGGGTGAACACTGAAGCTTTCTTT.